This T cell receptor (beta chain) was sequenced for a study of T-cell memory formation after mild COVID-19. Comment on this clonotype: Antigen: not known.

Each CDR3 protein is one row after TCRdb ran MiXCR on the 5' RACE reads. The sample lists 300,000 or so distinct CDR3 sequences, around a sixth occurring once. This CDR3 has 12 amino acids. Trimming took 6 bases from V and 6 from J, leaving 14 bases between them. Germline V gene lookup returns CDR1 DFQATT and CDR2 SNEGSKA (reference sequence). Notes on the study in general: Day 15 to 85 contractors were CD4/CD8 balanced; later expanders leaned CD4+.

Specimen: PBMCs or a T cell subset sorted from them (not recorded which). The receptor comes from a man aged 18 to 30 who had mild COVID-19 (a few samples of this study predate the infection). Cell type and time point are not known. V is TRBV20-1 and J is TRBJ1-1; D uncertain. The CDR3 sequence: CSALSQHAEAFF. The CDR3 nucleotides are TGCAGTGCCCTGTCCCAGCATGCTGAAGCTTTCTTT.